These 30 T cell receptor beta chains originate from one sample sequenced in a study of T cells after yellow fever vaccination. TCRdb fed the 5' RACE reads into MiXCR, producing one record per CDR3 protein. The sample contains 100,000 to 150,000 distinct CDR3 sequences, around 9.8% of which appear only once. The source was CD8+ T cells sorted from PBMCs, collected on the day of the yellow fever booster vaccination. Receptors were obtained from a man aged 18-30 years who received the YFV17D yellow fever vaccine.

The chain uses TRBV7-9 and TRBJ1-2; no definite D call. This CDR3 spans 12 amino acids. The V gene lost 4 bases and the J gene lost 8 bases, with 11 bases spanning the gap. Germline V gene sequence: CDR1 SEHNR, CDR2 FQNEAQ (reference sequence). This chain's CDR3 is CASSSDTAGYTF. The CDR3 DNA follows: TGTGCCAGCAGCTCCGACACGGCGGGCTACACCTTC.

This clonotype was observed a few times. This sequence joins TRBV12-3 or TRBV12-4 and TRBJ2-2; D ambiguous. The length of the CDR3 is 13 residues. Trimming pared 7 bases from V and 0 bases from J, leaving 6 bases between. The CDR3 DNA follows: TGTGCCAGCAAGACAACGAACACCGGGGAGCTGTTTTTT. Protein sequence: CASKTTNTGELFF.

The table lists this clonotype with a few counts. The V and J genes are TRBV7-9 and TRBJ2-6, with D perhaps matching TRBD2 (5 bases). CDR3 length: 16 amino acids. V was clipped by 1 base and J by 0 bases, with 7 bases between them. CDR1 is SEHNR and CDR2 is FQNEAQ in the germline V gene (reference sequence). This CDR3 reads CASSLGRGSGANVLTF. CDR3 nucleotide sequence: TGTGCCAGCAGCTTAGGACGGGGCTCTGGGGCCAACGTCCTGACTTTC.

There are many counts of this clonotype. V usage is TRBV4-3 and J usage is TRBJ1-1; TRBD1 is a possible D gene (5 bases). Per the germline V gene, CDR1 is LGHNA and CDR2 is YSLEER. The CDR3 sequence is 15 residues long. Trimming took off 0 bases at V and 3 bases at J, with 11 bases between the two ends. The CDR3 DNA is TGCGCCAGCAGCCAAGATGACAGCAGGTACACTGAAGCTTTCTTT. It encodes CASSQDDSRYTEAFF.

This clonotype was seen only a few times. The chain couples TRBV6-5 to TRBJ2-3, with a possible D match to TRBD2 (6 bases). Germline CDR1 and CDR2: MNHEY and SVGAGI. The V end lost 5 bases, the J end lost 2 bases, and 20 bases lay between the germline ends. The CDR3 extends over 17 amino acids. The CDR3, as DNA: TGTGCCAGCAGTCCTGGGGGGTCCGTGCCTCCCACAGATACGCAGTATTTT. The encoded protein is CASSPGGSVPPTDTQYF.

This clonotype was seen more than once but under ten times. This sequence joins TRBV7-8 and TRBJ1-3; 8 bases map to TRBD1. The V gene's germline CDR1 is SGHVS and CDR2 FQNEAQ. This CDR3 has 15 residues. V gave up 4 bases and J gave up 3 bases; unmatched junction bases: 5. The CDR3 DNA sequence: TGTGCCAGCAGCTCGGGACAGGCTCGTGGAAACACCATATATTTT. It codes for CASSSGQARGNTIYF.

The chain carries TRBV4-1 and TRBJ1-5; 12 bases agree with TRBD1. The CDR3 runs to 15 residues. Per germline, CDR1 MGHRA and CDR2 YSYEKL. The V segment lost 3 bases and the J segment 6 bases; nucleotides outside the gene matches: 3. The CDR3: CASSQGTGGLQPQHF. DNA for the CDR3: TGCGCCAGCAGCCAGGGGACAGGGGGCCTTCAGCCCCAGCATTTT.

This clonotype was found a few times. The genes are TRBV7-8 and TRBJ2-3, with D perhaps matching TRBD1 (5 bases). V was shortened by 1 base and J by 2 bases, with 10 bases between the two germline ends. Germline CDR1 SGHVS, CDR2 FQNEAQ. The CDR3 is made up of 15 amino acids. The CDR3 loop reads CASSLGVGPTDTQYF. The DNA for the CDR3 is TGTGCCAGCAGCTTAGGTGTGGGGCCCACAGATACGCAGTATTTT.

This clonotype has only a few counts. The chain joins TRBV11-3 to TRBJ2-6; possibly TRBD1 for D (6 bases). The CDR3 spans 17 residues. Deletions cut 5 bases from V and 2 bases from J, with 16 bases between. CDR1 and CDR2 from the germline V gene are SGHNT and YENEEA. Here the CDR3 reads CASSPGQPQTGANVLTF. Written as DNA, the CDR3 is TGTGCCAGCAGCCCTGGACAGCCCCAGACTGGGGCCAACGTCCTGACTTTC. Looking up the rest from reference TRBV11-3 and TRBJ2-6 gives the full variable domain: EAGVVQSPRYKIIEKKQPVAFWCNPISGHNTLYWYLQNLGQGPELLIRYENEEAVDDSQLPKDRFSAERLKGVDSTLKIQPAELGDSAVYLCASSPGQPQTGANVLTFGAGSRLTVL.

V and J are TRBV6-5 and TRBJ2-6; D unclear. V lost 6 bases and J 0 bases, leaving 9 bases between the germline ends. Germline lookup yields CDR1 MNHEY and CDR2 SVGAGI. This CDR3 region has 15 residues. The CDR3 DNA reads TGTGCCAGCAGCCTCGACATCTCTGGGGCCAACGTCCTGACTTTC. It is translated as CASSLDISGANVLTF.

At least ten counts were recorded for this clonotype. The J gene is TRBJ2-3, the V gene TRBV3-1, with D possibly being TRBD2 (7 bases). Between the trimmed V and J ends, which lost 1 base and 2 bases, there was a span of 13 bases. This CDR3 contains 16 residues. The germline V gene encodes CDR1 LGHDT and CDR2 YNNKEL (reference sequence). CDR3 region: CASSQGNGGPTDTQYF. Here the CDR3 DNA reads TGTGCCAGCAGCCAAGGGAACGGGGGGCCCACAGATACGCAGTATTTT.

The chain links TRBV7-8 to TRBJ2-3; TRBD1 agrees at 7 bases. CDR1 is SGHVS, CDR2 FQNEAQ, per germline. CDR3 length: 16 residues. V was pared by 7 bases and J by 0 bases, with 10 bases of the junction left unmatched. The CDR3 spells CASTNPTGQSTDTQYF. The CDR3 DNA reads TGTGCCAGCACCAATCCGACAGGGCAGAGCACAGATACGCAGTATTTT.

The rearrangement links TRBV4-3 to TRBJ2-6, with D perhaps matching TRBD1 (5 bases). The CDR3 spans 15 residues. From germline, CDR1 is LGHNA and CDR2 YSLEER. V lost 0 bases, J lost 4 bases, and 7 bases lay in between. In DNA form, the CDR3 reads TGCGCCAGCAGCCAAGAGACAGTCGGGGCCAACGTCCTGACTTTC. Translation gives CASSQETVGANVLTF.

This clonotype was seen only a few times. CDR3 nucleotides: TGTGCCAGCTCACAGACAGGGGGTGGTGAGCAGTTCTTC. This translates into CASSQTGGGEQFF. The rearrangement joins TRBV18 to TRBJ2-1; 9 bases match TRBD1. The CDR3 sequence is 13 residues long. CDR1 KGHSH and CDR2 LQKENI come from the germline V gene. The V gene end was trimmed by 4 bases and the J gene end by 9 bases; junction bases not matched to a gene: 4.

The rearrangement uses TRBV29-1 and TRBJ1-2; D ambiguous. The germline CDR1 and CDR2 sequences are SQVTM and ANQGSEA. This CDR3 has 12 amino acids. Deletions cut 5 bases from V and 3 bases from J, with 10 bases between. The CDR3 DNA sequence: TGCAGCGTTCCAGGACTGGACTATGGCTACACCTTC. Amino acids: CSVPGLDYGYTF.

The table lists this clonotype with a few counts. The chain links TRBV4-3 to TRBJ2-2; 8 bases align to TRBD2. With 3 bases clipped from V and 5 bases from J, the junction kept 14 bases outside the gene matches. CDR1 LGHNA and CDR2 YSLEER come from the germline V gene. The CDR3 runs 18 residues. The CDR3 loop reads CASSQRPPLGGGTGELFF. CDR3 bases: TGCGCCAGCAGCCAGAGGCCTCCGTTGGGCGGGGGGACCGGGGAGCTGTTTTTT.

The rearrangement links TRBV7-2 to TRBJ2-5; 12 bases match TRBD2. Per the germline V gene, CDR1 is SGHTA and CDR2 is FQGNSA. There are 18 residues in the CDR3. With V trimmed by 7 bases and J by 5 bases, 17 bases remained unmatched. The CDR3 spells CASTLVTSGGYLGETQYF. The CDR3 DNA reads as TGTGCCAGCACCCTAGTGACTAGCGGGGGATACCTCGGGGAGACCCAGTACTTC.

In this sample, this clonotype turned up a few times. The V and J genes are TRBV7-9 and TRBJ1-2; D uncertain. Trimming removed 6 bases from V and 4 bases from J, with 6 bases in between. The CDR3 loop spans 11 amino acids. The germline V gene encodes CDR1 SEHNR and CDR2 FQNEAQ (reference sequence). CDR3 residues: CASSVGYGYTF. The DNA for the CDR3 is TGTGCCAGCAGTGTAGGCTATGGCTACACCTTC.

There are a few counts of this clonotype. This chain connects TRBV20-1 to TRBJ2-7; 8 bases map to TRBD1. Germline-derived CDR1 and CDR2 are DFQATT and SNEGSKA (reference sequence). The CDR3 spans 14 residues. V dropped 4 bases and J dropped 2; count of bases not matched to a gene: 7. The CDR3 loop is CSAILDRGTYEQYV. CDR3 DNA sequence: TGCAGTGCTATCCTAGACAGGGGAACCTACGAGCAGTACGTC.

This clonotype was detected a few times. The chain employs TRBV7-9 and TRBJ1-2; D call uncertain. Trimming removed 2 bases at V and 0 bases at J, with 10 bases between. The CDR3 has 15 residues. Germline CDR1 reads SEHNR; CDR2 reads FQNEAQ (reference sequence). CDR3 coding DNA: TGTGCCAGCAGCTTAATTGGAGAGCCTAACTATGGCTACACCTTC. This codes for CASSLIGEPNYGYTF.

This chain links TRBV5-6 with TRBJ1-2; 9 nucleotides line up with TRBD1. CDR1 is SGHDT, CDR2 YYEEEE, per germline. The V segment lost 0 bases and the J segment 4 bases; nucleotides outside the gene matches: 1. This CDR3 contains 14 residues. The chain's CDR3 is CASSLVGQGYGYTF. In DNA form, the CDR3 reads TGTGCCAGCAGCTTGGTGGGACAGGGCTATGGCTACACCTTC. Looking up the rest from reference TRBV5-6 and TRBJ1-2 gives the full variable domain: DAGVTQSPTHLIKTRGQQVTLRCSPKSGHDTVSWYQQALGQGPQFIFQYYEEEERQRGNFPDRFSGHQFPNYSSELNVNALLLGDSALYLCASSLVGQGYGYTFGSGTRLTVV.

The DNA for the CDR3 is TGTGCCAGCAGTCGACAGGGTTCCGGGGAGCTGTTTTTT. Its protein product is CASSRQGSGELFF. The chain links TRBV6-5 to TRBJ2-2, with 7 bases fitting TRBD1. The germline V gene has CDR1 MNHEY and CDR2 SVGAGI. CDR3 length equals 13 residues. J gave up 6 bases and V 5 bases, and 3 bases lay outside the gene matches.

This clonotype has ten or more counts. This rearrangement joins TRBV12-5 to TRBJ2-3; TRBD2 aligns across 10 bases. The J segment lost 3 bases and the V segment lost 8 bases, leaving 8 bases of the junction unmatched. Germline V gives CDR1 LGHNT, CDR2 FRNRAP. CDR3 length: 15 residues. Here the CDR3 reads CASLFSGGYTDTQYF. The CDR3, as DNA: TGTGCTAGTCTTTTTAGCGGGGGGTATACAGATACGCAGTATTTT.

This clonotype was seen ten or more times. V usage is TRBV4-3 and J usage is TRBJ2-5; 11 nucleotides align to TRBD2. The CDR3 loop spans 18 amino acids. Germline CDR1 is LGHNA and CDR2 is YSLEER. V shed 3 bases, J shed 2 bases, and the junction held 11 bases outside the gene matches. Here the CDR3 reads CASSHALAGGIPQETQYF. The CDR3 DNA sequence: TGCGCCAGCAGCCACGCGCTAGCGGGGGGCATACCACAAGAGACCCAGTACTTC.

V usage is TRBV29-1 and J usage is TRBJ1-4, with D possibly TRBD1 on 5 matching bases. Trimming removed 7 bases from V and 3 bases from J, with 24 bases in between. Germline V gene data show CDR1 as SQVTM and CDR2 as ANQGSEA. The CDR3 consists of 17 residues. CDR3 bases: TGCAGCGCCCGGACCGCAGGGAATCAGGCGCCTAATGAAAAACTGTTTTTT. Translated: CSARTAGNQAPNEKLFF.

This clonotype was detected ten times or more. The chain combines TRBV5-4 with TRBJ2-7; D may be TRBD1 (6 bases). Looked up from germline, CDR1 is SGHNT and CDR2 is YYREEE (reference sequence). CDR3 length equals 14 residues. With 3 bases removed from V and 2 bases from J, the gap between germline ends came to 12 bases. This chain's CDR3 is CASSSMDRPYEQYF. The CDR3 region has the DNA TGTGCCAGCAGCTCGATGGACAGACCCTACGAGCAGTACTTC.

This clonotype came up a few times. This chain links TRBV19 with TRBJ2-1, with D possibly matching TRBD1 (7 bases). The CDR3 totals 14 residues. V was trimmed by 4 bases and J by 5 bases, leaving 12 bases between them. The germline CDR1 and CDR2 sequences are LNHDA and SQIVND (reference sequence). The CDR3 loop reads CASSTGGSDNEQFF. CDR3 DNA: TGTGCCAGTAGTACAGGGGGGAGTGACAATGAGCAGTTCTTC.

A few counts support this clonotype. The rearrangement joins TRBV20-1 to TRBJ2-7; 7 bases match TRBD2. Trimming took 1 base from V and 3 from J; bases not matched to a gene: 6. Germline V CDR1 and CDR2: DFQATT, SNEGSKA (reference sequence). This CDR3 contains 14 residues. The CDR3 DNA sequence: TGCAGTGCTAGAGCGGGCGGGGGAAACTACGAGCAGTACTTC. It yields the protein CSARAGGGNYEQYF.

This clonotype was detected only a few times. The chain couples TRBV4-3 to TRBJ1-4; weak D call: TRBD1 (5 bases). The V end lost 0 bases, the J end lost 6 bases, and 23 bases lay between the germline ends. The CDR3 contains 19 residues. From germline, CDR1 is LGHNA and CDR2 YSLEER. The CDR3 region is CASSQERARRGHGYEKLFF. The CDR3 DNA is TGCGCCAGCAGCCAAGAACGGGCTCGGCGAGGACACGGATATGAAAAACTGTTTTTT.

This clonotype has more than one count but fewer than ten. The CDR3 DNA reads TGTGCCAGCAGCGCGGGACGGTATAATTCACCCCTCCACTTT. Translating it yields CASSAGRYNSPLHF. The chain links TRBV5-4 to TRBJ1-6; possibly TRBD1 for D (5 bases). Trimming took off 4 bases at V and 4 bases at J, with 9 bases between the two ends. This CDR3 comprises 14 residues. CDR1 and CDR2 (germline): SGHNT, YYREEE (reference sequence).